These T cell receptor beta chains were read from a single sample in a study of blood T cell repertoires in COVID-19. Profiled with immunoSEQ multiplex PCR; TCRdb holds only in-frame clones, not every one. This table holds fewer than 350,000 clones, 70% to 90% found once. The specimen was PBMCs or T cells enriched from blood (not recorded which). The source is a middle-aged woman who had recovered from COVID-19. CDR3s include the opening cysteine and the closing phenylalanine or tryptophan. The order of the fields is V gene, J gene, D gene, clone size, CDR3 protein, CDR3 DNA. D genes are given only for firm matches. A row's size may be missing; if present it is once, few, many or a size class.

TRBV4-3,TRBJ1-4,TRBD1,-,CASSHSRQGFNEKLFF,TGCGCCAGCAGCCACAGCCGACAGGGGTTTAATGAAAAACTGTTTTTT
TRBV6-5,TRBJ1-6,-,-,CASSTGSVKNSPLHF,TGTGCCAGCAGCACAGGTTCTGTGAAAAATTCACCCCTCCACTTT
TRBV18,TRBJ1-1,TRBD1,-,CASSSTGTGGEAFF,TGTGCCAGCTCATCGACCGGGACAGGAGGCGAAGCTTTCTTT
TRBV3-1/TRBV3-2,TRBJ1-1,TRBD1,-,CASSVDRDDTEAFF,TGTGCCAGCAGCGTCGACAGGGATGACACTGAAGCTTTCTTT
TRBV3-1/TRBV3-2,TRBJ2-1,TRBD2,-,CASSHHPGGRFF,TGTGCCAGCAGCCACCACCCTGGCGGGAGGTTCTTC
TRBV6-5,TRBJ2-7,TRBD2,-,CASSTRTSGRGEQYF,TGTGCCAGCAGCACGAGGACTAGCGGGAGAGGGGAGCAGTACTTC
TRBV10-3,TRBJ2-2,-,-,CAISVAQDTGELFF,TGTGCCATCAGTGTGGCTCAGGACACCGGGGAGCTGTTTTTT
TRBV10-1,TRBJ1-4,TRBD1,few,CAGRDRKTNEKLFF,TGCGCCGGCCGGGACAGGAAAACTAATGAAAAACTGTTTTTT
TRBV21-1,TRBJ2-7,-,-,CASSKAPPGYYEQYF,TGTGCCAGCAGCAAAGCGCCCCCCGGGTACTACGAGCAGTACTTC
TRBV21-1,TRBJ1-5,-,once,CASTSDRGQPQHF,TGTGCCAGCACCTCCGACAGGGGCCAGCCCCAGCATTTT
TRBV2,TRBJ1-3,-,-,CASRDTQGSSGNTIYF,TGTGCCAGCCGGGACACCCAAGGGTCCTCTGGAAACACCATATATTTT
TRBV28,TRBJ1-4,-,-,CASSTSTGEGIF,TGTGCCAGCAGTACCTCGACAGGAGAGGGGATTTTT
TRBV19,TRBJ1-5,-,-,CASSINPFGRPLGGPQHF,TGTGCCAGTAGTATCAACCCTTTCGGGCGACCACTGGGGGGGCCCCAGCATTTT
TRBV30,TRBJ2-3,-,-,CAWNLRGTDTQYF,TGTGCCTGGAACCTCAGGGGCACAGATACGCAGTATTTT
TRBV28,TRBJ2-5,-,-,CATTKIANSPETQYF,TGTGCCACCACAAAGATAGCGAATTCCCCCGAGACCCAGTACTTC
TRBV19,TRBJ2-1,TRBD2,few,CASAGTRSKYEQFF,TGTGCCAGTGCAGGGACTAGGAGTAAGTATGAGCAGTTCTTC
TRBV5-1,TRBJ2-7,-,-,CASSFHGATEQYF,TGCGCCAGCAGCTTCCATGGGGCCACCGAGCAGTACTTC
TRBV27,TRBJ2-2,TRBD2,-,CASSLWGGVTGELFF,TGTGCCAGCAGTTTATGGGGGGGAGTGACCGGGGAGCTGTTTTTT
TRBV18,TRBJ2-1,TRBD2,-,CASSPMGLAGGMYNEQFF,TGTGCCAGCTCACCAATGGGACTAGCGGGAGGGATGTACAATGAGCAGTTCTTC
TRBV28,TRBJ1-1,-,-,CASSFGEGVNTEAFF,TGTGCCAGCAGTTTTGGGGAGGGAGTGAACACTGAAGCTTTCTTT
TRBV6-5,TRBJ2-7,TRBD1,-,CASSSPGQHLEQYF,TGTGCCAGCAGTTCTCCGGGACAGCACCTCGAGCAGTACTTC
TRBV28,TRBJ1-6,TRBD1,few,CASSLVQGRSLHF,TGTGCCAGCAGTTTAGTACAGGGGAGGTCCCTCCACTTT
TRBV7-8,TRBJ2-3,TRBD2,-,CASSSTSGRRVTQYF,TGTGCCAGCAGCTCGACTAGCGGGAGGAGGGTTACGCAGTATTTT
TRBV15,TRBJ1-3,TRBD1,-,CATSSDRVAGNTIYF,TGTGCCACCAGCAGCGACAGGGTTGCTGGAAACACCATATATTTT
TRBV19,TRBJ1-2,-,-,CASSRERAHYGYTF,TGTGCCAGTAGTAGAGAGAGGGCTCACTATGGCTACACCTTC
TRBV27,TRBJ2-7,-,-,CASSSPLNSNEQYF,TGTGCCAGCAGTTCCCCCCTTAACTCCAACGAGCAGTACTTC
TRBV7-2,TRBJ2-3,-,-,CASSLAHGDTQYF,TGTGCCAGCAGCTTAGCGCACGGAGATACGCAGTATTTT
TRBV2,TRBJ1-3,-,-,CASQYSGNTIYF,TGTGCCAGTCAGTACTCTGGAAACACCATATATTTT
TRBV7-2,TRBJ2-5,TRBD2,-,CASSRPTSGDQETQYF,TGTGCCAGCAGCCGCCCGACTAGCGGGGACCAAGAGACCCAGTACTTC
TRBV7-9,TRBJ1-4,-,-,CASSREVATNEKLFF,TGTGCCAGCAGCCGCGAAGTGGCAACTAATGAAAAACTGTTTTTT
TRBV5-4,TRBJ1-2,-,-,CASSIGGDLNYGYTF,TGTGCCAGCAGTATCGGAGGGGACCTTAACTATGGCTACACCTTC
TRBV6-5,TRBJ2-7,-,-,CASLVGAIRSYEQYF,TGTGCCAGCCTTGTGGGGGCAATACGCTCCTACGAGCAGTACTTC
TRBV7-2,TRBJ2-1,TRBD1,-,CASSRVYTRGPYNEQFF,TGTGCCAGCAGCCGCGTTTACACTAGGGGGCCCTACAATGAGCAGTTCTTC
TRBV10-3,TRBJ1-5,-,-,CAISEGESNQPQHF,TGTGCCATCAGTGAGGGGGAGAGCAATCAGCCCCAGCATTTT
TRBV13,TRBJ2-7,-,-,CASSHTTSFGYEQYF,TGTGCCAGCAGCCATACGACTAGTTTTGGTTACGAGCAGTACTTC
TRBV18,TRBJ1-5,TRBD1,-,CASSPTPGQEGRVNQPQHF,TGTGCCAGCTCACCCACGCCGGGACAGGAGGGGAGGGTCAATCAGCCCCAGCATTTT
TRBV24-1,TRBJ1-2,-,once,CATSDLTSGRNYGYTF,TGTGCCACCAGTGATCTGACGTCGGGTAGGAACTATGGCTACACCTTC
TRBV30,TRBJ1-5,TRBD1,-,CAWSEGQGYNQPQHF,TGTGCCTGGAGTGAAGGACAGGGGTACAATCAGCCCCAGCATTTT
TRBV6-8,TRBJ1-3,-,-,CASSPPGRNTIYF,TGTGCCAGCAGTCCCCCAGGGAGAAACACCATATATTTT
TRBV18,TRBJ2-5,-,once,CASSPRRAQETQYF,TGTGCCAGCTCACCACGGCGGGCCCAAGAGACCCAGTACTTC
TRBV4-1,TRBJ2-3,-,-,CASSQEAPTGTWGTDTQYF,TGCGCCAGCAGCCAAGAGGCCCCGACCGGGACATGGGGTACAGATACGCAGTATTTT
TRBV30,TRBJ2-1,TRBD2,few,CAWSKLAGGFYNEQFF,TGTGCCTGGAGCAAACTAGCGGGAGGCTTCTACAATGAGCAGTTCTTC
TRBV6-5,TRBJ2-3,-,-,CASSSAGADTQYF,TGTGCCAGCAGTTCTGCAGGGGCAGATACGCAGTATTTT
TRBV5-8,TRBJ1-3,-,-,CASSLRGSSGNTIYF,TGTGCCAGCAGCCTCAGGGGTTCCTCTGGAAACACCATATATTTT
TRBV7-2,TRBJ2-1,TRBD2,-,CASSSSGRAGNEQFF,TGTGCCAGCAGCTCGAGCGGGAGGGCCGGAAATGAGCAGTTCTTC
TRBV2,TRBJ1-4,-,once,CAAGVQGLFF,TGTGCCGCTGGGGTGCAGGGACTGTTTTTT
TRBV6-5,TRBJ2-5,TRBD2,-,CASSYAAGGAETQYF,TGTGCCAGCAGTTACGCAGCGGGAGGAGCGGAGACCCAGTACTTC
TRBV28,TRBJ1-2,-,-,CASSLSSAVGGYTF,TGTGCCAGCAGCCTTTCATCCGCGGTGGGTGGCTACACCTTC
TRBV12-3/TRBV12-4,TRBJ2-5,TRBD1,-,CASRLGTEETQYF,TGTGCCAGCAGGCTCGGGACAGAAGAGACCCAGTACTTC
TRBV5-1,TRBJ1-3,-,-,CASSSQGGTGNTIYF,TGCGCCAGCAGCTCCCAAGGAGGGACTGGAAACACCATATATTTT
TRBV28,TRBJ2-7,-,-,CASSIHPGGGTYEQYF,TGTGCCAGCAGTATACACCCCGGAGGGGGCACCTACGAGCAGTACTTC
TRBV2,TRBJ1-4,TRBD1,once,CASNDQGATTNEKLFF,TGTGCCAGCAACGACCAGGGGGCAACAACTAATGAAAAACTGTTTTTT
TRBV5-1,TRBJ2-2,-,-,CASSLARGRGEIEANTGELFF,TGCGCCAGCAGCCTAGCCCGGGGCAGGGGCGAAATTGAAGCGAACACCGGGGAGCTGTTTTTT